These 19 T cell receptor beta chains share one sample of origin, sequenced in a study of vaccination effects on CD4 cells after COVID-19. Between days 10 and 11 of culture, CD4+ T cells were separated out. PCR confirmed that the person was infected with SARS-CoV-2 between March and December 2020. The vaccine given was either BNT162b2 or mRNA-1273, in two doses. For these TCRs, the target antigens are not known. This table comes from immunoSEQ multiplex PCR, and its TCRdb copy is limited to in-frame clones, with some not included. The data show 40,000 to 45,000 clones, just over 75% seen once. Sequencing used CD4+ T cells from PBMCs cultured without peptide, obtained after COVID-19 vaccination. The receptors here all came from a human donor who had a prior SARS-CoV-2 infection.

The J gene is TRBJ2-1, the V gene TRBV27; TRBD2 is a possible D gene (5 bases). This CDR3 has 15 amino acids. Germline values: CDR1 MNHEY, CDR2 SMNVEV (reference sequence). The V end lost 2 bases, the J end lost 9 bases, and 17 bases lay between the germline ends. The CDR3 nucleotides read TGTGCCAGCAGTTTAGTTGGTGCGGTCGAGGGTGAGCAGTTCTTC. As protein: CASSLVGAVEGEQFF.

This clone was detected once. The chain employs TRBV7-9 and TRBJ1-6; no reliable D call. In germline, CDR1 is SEHNR, CDR2 FQNEAQ (reference sequence). CDR3 size: 15 residues. Trimming pared 4 bases from V and 7 bases from J, leaving 14 bases between. This chain's CDR3 is CASSWSGARNSPLHF. CDR3 DNA sequence: TGTGCCAGCAGCTGGTCGGGCGCGAGGAATTCACCCCTCCACTTT.

Remarks on this clone: The sample contains more than one DNA sequence encoding this CDR3. The V gene is TRBV5-1, the J gene TRBJ2-5; D possibly corresponds to TRBD1 (5 bases). Germline CDR1 and CDR2: SGHRS and YFSETQ. Trimming pared 0 bases from V and 2 bases from J, leaving 8 bases between. This CDR3 spans 14 amino acids. CDR3 region: CASSLGQGQETQYF. In nucleotides, the CDR3 is TGCGCCAGCAGCTTGGGTCAGGGACAAGAGACCCAGTACTTC. Combining the CDR3 with reference TRBV5-1 and TRBJ2-5 gives the whole variable domain KAGVTQTPRYLIKTRGQQVTLSCSPISGHRSVSWYQQTPGQGLQFLFEYFSETQRNKGNFPGRFSGRQFSNSRSEMNVSTLELGDSALYLCASSLGQGQETQYFGPGTRLLVL.

V is TRBV10-3 and J is TRBJ1-3, with a possible D match to TRBD1 (5 bases). The germline V and J ends were trimmed by 11 bases and 0 bases, with 11 bases remaining between them. CDR1 is ENHRY, CDR2 SYGVKD, per germline. The CDR3 totals 13 residues. The CDR3 here is CASGKDSGNTIYF. The CDR3 region has the DNA TGTGCCTCAGGGAAGGACTCTGGAAACACCATATATTTT.

V and J are TRBV5-1 and TRBJ2-2; TRBD2 is a possible D gene (5 bases). The CDR3 contains 17 residues. Per the germline V gene, CDR1 is SGHRS and CDR2 is YFSETQ. V was pared by 3 bases and J by 1 base, with 16 bases between. The CDR3 DNA reads TGCGCCAGCAGCTCCCCGCTGGGTGAGGGGAACACCGGGGAGCTGTTTTTT. This translates into CASSSPLGEGNTGELFF.

The chain carries TRBV19 and TRBJ1-4; D remains ambiguous. Germline V gene sequence: CDR1 LNHDA, CDR2 SQIVND (reference sequence). The CDR3 is made up of 16 amino acids. The V and J ends lost 8 bases and 7 bases respectively, with 23 bases between them. CDR3 sequence (DNA): TGTGCCAGTCTGGGAGACCGGGCCCCTGAGACTGAAAAACTGTTTTTT. Residues: CASLGDRAPETEKLFF.

The gene calls are TRBV3-1 (or the pseudogene TRBV3-2) and TRBJ1-2; D perhaps matches TRBD1 (6 bases). V gave up 1 base and J gave up 2 bases, with 11 bases separating them. Germline lookup yields CDR1 LGHDT and CDR2 YNNKEL (reference sequence). The CDR3 is made up of 15 amino acids. The CDR3 loop is CASSQAGAMNYGYTF. In DNA, the CDR3 is TGTGCCAGCAGCCAAGCAGGGGCGATGAACTATGGCTACACCTTC.

V is TRBV5-1 and J is TRBJ2-3; 7 nucleotides line up with TRBD2. In germline, CDR1 is SGHRS, CDR2 YFSETQ. The CDR3 runs 16 residues. With 4 bases clipped from V and 1 base from J, the junction kept 9 bases outside the gene matches. CDR3 residues: CASSLPLGGGTDTQYF. The CDR3 nucleotides read TGCGCCAGCAGCCTACCACTGGGGGGGGGCACAGATACGCAGTATTTT.

The chain has TRBV6-5 and TRBJ2-7, with D perhaps matching TRBD1 or TRBD2 (5 bases each). Germline V CDR1 and CDR2: MNHEY, SVGAGI. The CDR3 length is 13 residues. Trimming removed 6 bases at V and 4 bases at J, with 13 bases between. CDR3 sequence: CASSSGHWYEQYF. The CDR3 DNA sequence: TGTGCCAGCAGCTCGGGGCATTGGTACGAGCAGTACTTC.

This clone was seen a handful of times. The gene calls are TRBV9 and TRBJ2-1, with D possibly matching TRBD1 (6 bases). V lost 4 bases and J lost 3, with 14 bases in between. CDR3 size: 15 residues. Germline values: CDR1 SGDLS, CDR2 YYNGEE. This CDR3 reads CASSRDRTYYNEQFF. CDR3 sequence (DNA): TGTGCCAGCAGCCGCGACAGGACCTACTACAATGAGCAGTTCTTC.

This sequence joins TRBV4-1 and TRBJ2-5; tentatively, D is TRBD2 (5 bases). This CDR3 is 14 amino acids long. V shed 1 base and J shed 5 bases, with 11 bases lying between them. Germline-derived CDR1 and CDR2 are MGHRA and YSYEKL. CDR3 sequence (DNA): TGCGCCAGCAGCCAAGGGGAGCTAGCCGAGACCCAGTACTTC. Protein sequence: CASSQGELAETQYF.

The rearrangement links TRBV7-9 to TRBJ2-2; 9 bases fit TRBD2. This CDR3 has 15 amino acids. Trimming at V came to 3 bases and at J to 5 bases, leaving 4 bases not matched to a gene. From germline, CDR1 is SEHNR and CDR2 FQNEAQ (reference sequence). The CDR3 nucleotides are TGTGCCAGCAGCTTCGCGGGAGGGCGGACCGGGGAGCTGTTTTTT. Amino acids: CASSFAGGRTGELFF.

This chain connects TRBV2 to TRBJ2-5; D may match TRBD1 or TRBD2 (5 bases each). The CDR3 covers 15 residues. Trimming stripped 2 bases from V and 5 bases from J, with 15 bases between. The germline CDR1 and CDR2 sequences are SNHLY and FYNNEI. The CDR3: CASSEPVGDGETQYF. The DNA for the CDR3 is TGTGCCAGCAGTGAACCTGTGGGGGATGGGGAGACCCAGTACTTC.

The rearrangement joins TRBV6-5 to TRBJ1-1; possibly TRBD1 for D (5 bases). CDR3 length: 16 residues. V lost 1 base and J 2 bases, leaving 14 bases between the germline ends. The germline V gene has CDR1 MNHEY and CDR2 SVGAGI. CDR3 protein: CASSYYPQVLNTEAFF. The CDR3 DNA reads as TGTGCCAGCAGTTACTACCCACAGGTTCTCAACACTGAAGCTTTCTTT.

The chain combines TRBV2 with TRBJ2-3; D unclear. Germline lookup yields CDR1 SNHLY and CDR2 FYNNEI. The CDR3 is 15 amino acids. Trimming took 6 bases from V and 5 from J, leaving 18 bases between them. CDR3: CASRARPGSGDTQYF. CDR3 bases: TGTGCCAGCAGGGCCCGCCCGGGCTCAGGAGATACGCAGTATTTT.

This clone showed up just a few times. The CDR3 protein is CASSLDTDTQYF. The CDR3 DNA is TGTGCCAGCAGCTTGGACACAGATACGCAGTATTTT. This rearrangement joins TRBV5-4 to TRBJ2-3; D call uncertain. The CDR3 is 12 residues long. The V and J ends lost 0 bases and 2 bases respectively, with 1 base between them. Germline V gives CDR1 SGHNT, CDR2 YYREEE (reference sequence).

This clone showed up just once. J is TRBJ2-5 and V is TRBV27, with D possibly matching TRBD2 (6 bases). CDR3 length: 13 amino acids. Germline V gene data show CDR1 as MNHEY and CDR2 as SMNVEV (reference sequence). Trimming cost V 7 bases and J 5 bases, with 14 bases left between them. DNA for the CDR3: TGTGCCAGCACGGAGGGTCCGGGGGAGACCCAGTACTTC. It yields the protein CASTEGPGETQYF.

This chain joins TRBV4-1 and TRBJ1-4; a weak D match, TRBD1 (6 bases). This CDR3 spans 17 amino acids. The V end was cut by 2 bases, the J end by 11 bases, with 24 bases between. From germline, CDR1 is MGHRA and CDR2 YSYEKL. CDR3: CASSQTPYRDLNKKLFF. The CDR3 DNA reads as TGCGCCAGCAGCCAAACCCCCTACAGGGATCTTAATAAGAAACTGTTTTTT.

This sequence joins TRBV27 and TRBJ2-1, with D hard to call. Trimming left V 6 bases short and J 7 bases short, with 16 bases between. CDR1 is MNHEY, CDR2 SMNVEV, per germline (reference sequence). This CDR3 is 14 amino acids long. CDR3 loop: CASSPNRSWNEQFF. CDR3 in DNA: TGTGCCAGCAGCCCTAACCGGTCGTGGAATGAGCAGTTCTTC.